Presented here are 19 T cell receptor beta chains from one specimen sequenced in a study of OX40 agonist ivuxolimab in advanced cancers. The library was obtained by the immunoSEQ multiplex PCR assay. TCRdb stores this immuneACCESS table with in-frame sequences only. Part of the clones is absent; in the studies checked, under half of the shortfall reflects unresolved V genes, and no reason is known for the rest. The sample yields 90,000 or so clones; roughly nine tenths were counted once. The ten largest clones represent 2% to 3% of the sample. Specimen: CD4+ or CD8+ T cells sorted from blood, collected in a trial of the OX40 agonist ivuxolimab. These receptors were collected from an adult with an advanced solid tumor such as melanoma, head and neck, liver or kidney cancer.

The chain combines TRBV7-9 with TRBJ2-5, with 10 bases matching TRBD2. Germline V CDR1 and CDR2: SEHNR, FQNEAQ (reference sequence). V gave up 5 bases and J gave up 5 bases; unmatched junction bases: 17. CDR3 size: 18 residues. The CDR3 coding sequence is TGTGCCAGCAGCCCGGGCCGGCTAGCGGGAGTCCGGGGGGAGACCCAGTACTTC. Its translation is CASSPGRLAGVRGETQYF.

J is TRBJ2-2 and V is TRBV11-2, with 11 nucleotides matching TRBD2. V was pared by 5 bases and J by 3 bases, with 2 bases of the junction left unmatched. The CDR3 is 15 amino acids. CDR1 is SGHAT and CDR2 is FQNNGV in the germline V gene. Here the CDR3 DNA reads TGTGCCAGCAGCGCGACTAGCGGGGACACCGGGGAGCTGTTTTTT. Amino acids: CASSATSGDTGELFF.

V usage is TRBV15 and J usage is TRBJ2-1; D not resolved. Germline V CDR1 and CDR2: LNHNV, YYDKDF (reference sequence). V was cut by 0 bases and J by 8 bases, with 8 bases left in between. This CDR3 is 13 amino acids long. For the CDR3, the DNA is TGTGCCACCAGCAGAGATGTTGGGTATGAGCAGTTCTTC. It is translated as CATSRDVGYEQFF.

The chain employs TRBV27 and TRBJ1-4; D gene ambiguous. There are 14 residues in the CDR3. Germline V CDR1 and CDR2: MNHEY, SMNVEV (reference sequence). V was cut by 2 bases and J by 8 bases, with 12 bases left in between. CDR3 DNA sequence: TGTGCCAGCAGTTTAAAGGGAGTGGGAGAAAAACTGTTTTTT. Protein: CASSLKGVGEKLFF. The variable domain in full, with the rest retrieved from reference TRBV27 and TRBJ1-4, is EAQVTQNPRYLITVTGKKLTVTCSQNMNHEYMSWYRQDPGLGLRQIYYSMNVEVTDKGDVPEGYKVSRKEKRNFPLILESPSPNQTSLYFCASSLKGVGEKLFFGSGTQLSVL.

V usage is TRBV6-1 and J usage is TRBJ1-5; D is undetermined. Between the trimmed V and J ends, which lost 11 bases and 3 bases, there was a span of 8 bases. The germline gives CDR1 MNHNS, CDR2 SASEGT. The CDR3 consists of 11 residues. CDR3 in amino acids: CALGDNQPQHF. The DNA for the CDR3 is TGTGCCTTGGGTGACAATCAGCCCCAGCATTTT.

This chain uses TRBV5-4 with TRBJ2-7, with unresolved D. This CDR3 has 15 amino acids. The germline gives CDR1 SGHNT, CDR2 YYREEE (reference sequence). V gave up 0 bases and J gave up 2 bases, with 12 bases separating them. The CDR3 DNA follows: TGTGCCAGCAGCTTGGCCAGGACGTCCGCCTACGAGCAGTACTTC. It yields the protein CASSLARTSAYEQYF.

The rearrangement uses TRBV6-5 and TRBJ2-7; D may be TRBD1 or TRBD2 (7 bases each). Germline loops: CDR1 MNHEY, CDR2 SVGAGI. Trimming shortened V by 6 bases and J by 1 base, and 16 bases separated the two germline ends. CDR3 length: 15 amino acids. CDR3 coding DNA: TGTGCCAGCAGAGACAGGGAGGGGGGGTCCTACGAGCAGTACTTC. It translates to CASRDREGGSYEQYF.

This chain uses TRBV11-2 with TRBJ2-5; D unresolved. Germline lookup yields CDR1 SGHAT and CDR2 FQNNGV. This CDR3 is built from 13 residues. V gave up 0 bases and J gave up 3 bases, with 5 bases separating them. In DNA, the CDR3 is TGTGCCAGCAGCTTAGACAGGAAAGAGACCCAGTACTTC. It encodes CASSLDRKETQYF.

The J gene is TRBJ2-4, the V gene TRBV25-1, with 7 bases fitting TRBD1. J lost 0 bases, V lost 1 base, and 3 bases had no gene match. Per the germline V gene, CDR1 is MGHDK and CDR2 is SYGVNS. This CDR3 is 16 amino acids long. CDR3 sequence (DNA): TGTGCCAGCAGTGAATCAAACAGGGGAGCCAAAAACATTCAGTACTTC. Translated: CASSESNRGAKNIQYF.

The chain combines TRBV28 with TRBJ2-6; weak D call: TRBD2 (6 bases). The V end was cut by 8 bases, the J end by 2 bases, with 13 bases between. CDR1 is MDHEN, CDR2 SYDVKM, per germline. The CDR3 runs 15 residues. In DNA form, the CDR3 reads TGTGCCAGCGTTGGTCCGGGAGCTGGGGCCAACGTCCTGACTTTC. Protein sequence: CASVGPGAGANVLTF.

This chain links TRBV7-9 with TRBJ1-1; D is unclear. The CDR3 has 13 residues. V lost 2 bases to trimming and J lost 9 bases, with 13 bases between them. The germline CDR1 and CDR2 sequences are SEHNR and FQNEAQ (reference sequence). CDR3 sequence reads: CASSLKAETQAFF. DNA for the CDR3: TGTGCCAGCAGCTTAAAAGCCGAGACACAAGCTTTCTTT.

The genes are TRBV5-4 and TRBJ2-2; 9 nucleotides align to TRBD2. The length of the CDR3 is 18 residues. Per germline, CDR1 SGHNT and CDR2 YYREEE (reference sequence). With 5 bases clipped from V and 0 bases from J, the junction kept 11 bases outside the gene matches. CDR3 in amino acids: CASSFANLAGANTGELFF. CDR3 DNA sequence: TGTGCCAGCAGTTTCGCAAATTTAGCGGGGGCGAACACCGGGGAGCTGTTTTTT.

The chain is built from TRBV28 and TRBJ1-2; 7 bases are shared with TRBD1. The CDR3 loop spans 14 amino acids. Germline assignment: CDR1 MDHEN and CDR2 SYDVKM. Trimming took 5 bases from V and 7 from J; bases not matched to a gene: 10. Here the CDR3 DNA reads TGTGCCAGCAGTATACAGGGGATATACGGTGGCTACACCTTC. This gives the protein CASSIQGIYGGYTF.

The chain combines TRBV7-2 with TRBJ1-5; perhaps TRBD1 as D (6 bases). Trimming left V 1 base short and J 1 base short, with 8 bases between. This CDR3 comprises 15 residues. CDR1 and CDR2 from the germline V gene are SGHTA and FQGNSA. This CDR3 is CASSLGGTSNQPQHF. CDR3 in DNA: TGTGCCAGCAGCTTAGGAGGGACAAGCAATCAGCCCCAGCATTTT. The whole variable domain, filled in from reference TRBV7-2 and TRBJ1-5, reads GAGVSQSPSNKVTEKGKDVELRCDPISGHTALYWYRQSLGQGLEFLIYFQGNSAPDKSGLPSDRFSAERTGGSVSTLTIQRTQQEDSAVYLCASSLGGTSNQPQHFGDGTRLSIL.

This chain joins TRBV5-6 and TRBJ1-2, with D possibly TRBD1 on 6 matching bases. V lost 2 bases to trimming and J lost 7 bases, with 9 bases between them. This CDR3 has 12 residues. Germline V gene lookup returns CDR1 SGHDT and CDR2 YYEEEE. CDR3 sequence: CASSFTGTGYTF. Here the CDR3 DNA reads TGTGCCAGCAGCTTTACAGGGACTGGCTACACCTTC.

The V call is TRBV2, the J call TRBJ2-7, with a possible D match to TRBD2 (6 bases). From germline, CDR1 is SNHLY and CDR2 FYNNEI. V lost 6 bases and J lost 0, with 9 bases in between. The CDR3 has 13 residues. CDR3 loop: CASSGGFSYEQYF. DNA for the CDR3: TGTGCCAGCAGCGGGGGATTCTCCTACGAGCAGTACTTC.

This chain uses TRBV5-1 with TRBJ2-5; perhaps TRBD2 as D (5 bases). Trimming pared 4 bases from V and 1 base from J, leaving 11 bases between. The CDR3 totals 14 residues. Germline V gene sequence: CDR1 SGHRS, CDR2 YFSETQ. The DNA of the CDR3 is TGCGCCAGCAGCCCCGGGAAGGGCCAAGAGACCCAGTACTTC. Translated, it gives CASSPGKGQETQYF.

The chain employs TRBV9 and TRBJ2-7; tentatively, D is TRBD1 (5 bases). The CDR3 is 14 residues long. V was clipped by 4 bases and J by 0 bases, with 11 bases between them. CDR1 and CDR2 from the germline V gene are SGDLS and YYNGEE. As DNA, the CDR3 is TGTGCCAGCAGCCCCCGACAGAGCTCCTACGAGCAGTACTTC. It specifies CASSPRQSSYEQYF.

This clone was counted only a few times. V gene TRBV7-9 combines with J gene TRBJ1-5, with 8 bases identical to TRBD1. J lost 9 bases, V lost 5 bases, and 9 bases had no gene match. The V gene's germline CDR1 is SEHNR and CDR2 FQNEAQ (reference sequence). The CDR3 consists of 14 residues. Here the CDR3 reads CASSTGQGSRPQHF. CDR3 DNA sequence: TGTGCCAGCAGCACCGGACAGGGCTCACGGCCCCAGCATTTT. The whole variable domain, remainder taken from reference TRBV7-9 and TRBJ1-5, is DTGVSQNPRHKITKRGQNVTFRCDPISEHNRLYWYRQTLGQGPEFLTYFQNEAQLEKSRLLSDRFSAERPKGSFSTLEIQRTEQGDSAMYLCASSTGQGSRPQHFGDGTRLSIL.